These 3 T cell receptor beta chains were sequenced from one sample in a study of low-dose radiotherapy and immunotherapy resistance in tumors. Described time point: after trial treatment. Treatment meaning: LDRT plus nivolumab, ipilimumab, low-dose cyclophosphamide and aspirin (RACIN trial). TRAV and TRBV primers primed cDNA for both TCRalpha and TCRbeta. TCR amplification involved 15 to 25 PCR cycles with a constant-region primer and V-primer adapter. TCRdb re-derived calls from the reads in MiXCR, one entry per CDR3 protein. This sample carries tens of thousands of distinct CDR3 sequences, 20% to 25% of them seen once, and the ten largest clones take around 13%. The sample consisted of PBMCs, taken after low-dose radiotherapy plus immunotherapy. Receptors were obtained from a female donor with ovarian cancer.

This clonotype has just a few counts. One base away lies a much larger clone, so this may be a sequencing read error. The chain couples TRBV14 to TRBJ2-1; no reliable D call. Germline V gene data show CDR1 as SGHDN and CDR2 as FVKESK. This CDR3 spans 13 amino acids. The DNA for the CDR3 is TGTGACAGCAGCCAACCGGACGTGGGGGAGCAGTTCTTC. Protein: CDSSQPDVGEQFF.

This clonotype was observed many times. The rearrangement uses TRBV28 and TRBJ2-7; perhaps TRBD2 as D (5 bases). V was clipped by 7 bases and J by 2 bases, with 27 bases between them. Germline V CDR1 and CDR2: MDHEN, SYDVKM. The CDR3 loop spans 18 amino acids. CDR3 DNA sequence: TGTGCCAGCATCCCCCTGGGGTGGGAAAGAGGGAGCGCCTACGAGCAGTACTTC. Encoded protein: CASIPLGWERGSAYEQYF.

The table lists this clonotype with many counts. The rearrangement links TRBV2 to TRBJ2-1, with 7 nucleotides matching TRBD2. Germline assignment: CDR1 SNHLY and CDR2 FYNNEI. Trimming at V came to 2 bases and at J to 6 bases, leaving 4 bases not matched to a gene. The CDR3 has 14 amino acids. The CDR3 bases are TGTGCCAGCAGTGAAACTAGCGTTGCCAATGAGCAGTTCTTC. The encoded protein is CASSETSVANEQFF.